This TCR beta chain was captured by sequencing in a study of shared clonotypes between healthy human individuals. For the study at large: Plates per donor: three CD4 naive, three CD4 memory, two CD8 naive, one CD8 memory.

With respect to this clone: The antigen remains unidentified.

Naive CD8 isolation took CD45RO-negative cells positively selected for CCR7 and excluded terminally differentiated effector memory CD45RA+ cells. Some clones are missing from TCRdb's copy, which holds only in-frame ones; the method was immunoSEQ multiplex PCR. The sample contains around 2.1 million clones, around 93% of which appear only once. Study-level findings and limits: Investigators expected sequencing depth to affect clonotype sharing among donors. Against clonotypes common to all four donors, non-shared ones had lower generation probabilities.

Germline V gene lookup returns CDR1 GTSNPN and CDR2 SVGIG (reference sequence). V lost 1 base to trimming and J lost 7 bases, with 10 bases between them. This CDR3 spans 12 amino acids. Sequencing used naive CD8+ T cells from PBMCs. This receptor was identified in a man aged 18-30 years in good health. Some clones in this sample may be carry-over from other donors' samples. This chain joins TRBV30 and TRBJ2-5; D gene ambiguous. The CDR3 DNA follows: TGTGCCTGGAGTGACGACCTGGCGACCCAGTACTTC. Protein sequence: CAWSDDLATQYF.